These 25 T cell receptor beta chains came from one sample sequenced in a study of OX40 agonist ivuxolimab in advanced cancers. The table came from immunoSEQ multiplex PCR; TCRdb's copy has only in-frame clones and leaves some out. The sample consists of some 80,000 clones, about nine tenths of them appearing once. The sequencing here drew on CD4+ or CD8+ T cells sorted from blood, taken in a trial of the OX40 agonist ivuxolimab. All receptors derive from an adult with an advanced solid tumor such as melanoma, head and neck, liver or kidney cancer.

The chain combines TRBV30 with TRBJ2-7; D is unresolved. The V gene lost 0 bases and the J gene lost 7 bases, with 10 bases spanning the gap. CDR3 length: 12 amino acids. Per the germline V gene, CDR1 is GTSNPN and CDR2 is SVGIG (reference sequence). CDR3 nucleotides: TGTGCCTGGAGTGTTATGGGTTGGGAGCAGTACTTC. It specifies CAWSVMGWEQYF.

The CDR3 region has the DNA TGCGCCAGCAGCTTGGAACAGGCCCCATCGGGGACCCAGTACTTC. The encoded protein is CASSLEQAPSGTQYF. The V gene is TRBV5-1, the J gene TRBJ2-5, with D possibly matching TRBD1 (5 bases). The germline V gene encodes CDR1 SGHRS and CDR2 YFSETQ. Trimming stripped 0 bases from V and 7 bases from J, with 16 bases between. There are 15 residues in the CDR3.

There are a few counts of this clone. V is TRBV27 and J is TRBJ2-7; a weak D match, TRBD1 (7 bases). This CDR3 comprises 11 residues. Germline CDR1 is MNHEY and CDR2 is SMNVEV (reference sequence). V was trimmed by 11 bases and J by 6 bases, leaving 14 bases between them. CDR3 coding DNA: TGTGCCTCAGGGGGACTTTCCGAGCAGTACTTC. This codes for CASGGLSEQYF.

The chain is built from TRBV6-1 and TRBJ2-1; 15 bases fit TRBD2. The CDR3 runs to 19 residues. Germline trimming cut 2 bases from V and 15 bases from J; bases unmatched to any gene: 20. CDR1 MNHNS and CDR2 SASEGT come from the germline V gene. In DNA form, the CDR3 reads TGTGCCAGCAGTGAAACCCTTATAGGACTAGCGGGAGGGTCCGGTACTCTGTTCTTC. This translates into CASSETLIGLAGGSGTLFF.

In DNA form, the CDR3 reads TGTGCCATCAGTGAGGGACGGATCAATCAGCCCCAGCATTTT. Residues: CAISEGRINQPQHF. The V and J genes are TRBV10-3 and TRBJ1-5, with no clear D. The CDR3 runs 14 residues. V was pared by 2 bases and J by 3 bases, with 8 bases between. Germline values: CDR1 ENHRY, CDR2 SYGVKD.

The V call is TRBV19, the J call TRBJ1-4, with 7 bases lining up with TRBD1. Germline CDR1 LNHDA, CDR2 SQIVND (reference sequence). CDR3 size: 20 residues. The V gene end was trimmed by 6 bases and the J gene end by 0 bases; junction bases not matched to a gene: 19. The CDR3 coding sequence is TGTGCCAGTAGCGGAAGACAGGGCTTGATTAAAACGGCAACTAATGAAAAACTGTTTTTT. It is translated as CASSGRQGLIKTATNEKLFF.

The chain has TRBV30 and TRBJ2-7; 9 bases map to TRBD2. Germline CDR1 is GTSNPN and CDR2 is SVGIG (reference sequence). Germline trimming cut 6 bases from V and 3 bases from J; bases unmatched to any gene: 3. The CDR3 is made up of 12 amino acids. This CDR3 reads CACTREGYEQYF. The CDR3 DNA is TGTGCCTGTACGCGGGAGGGCTACGAGCAGTACTTC.

This chain joins TRBV7-9 and TRBJ1-5; D might be TRBD1 (5 bases). The germline CDR1 and CDR2 sequences are SEHNR and FQNEAQ (reference sequence). The CDR3 consists of 15 residues. Trimming left V 5 bases short and J 1 base short, with 12 bases between. CDR3 DNA: TGTGCCAGCAGCCCCTCCGGGGGGAGCAATCAGCCCCAGCATTTT. It translates to CASSPSGGSNQPQHF.

This clone occurred a few times. The chain is built from TRBV15 and TRBJ2-1; 9 bases fit TRBD2. V shed 0 bases and J 4 bases; nucleotides not matched to a gene: 4. The CDR3 spans 16 residues. CDR1 is LNHNV, CDR2 YYDKDF, per germline (reference sequence). The DNA of the CDR3 is TGTGCCACCAGCAGAGAAGTGGCGGGAGGGTACAATGAGCAGTTCTTC. Its protein product is CATSREVAGGYNEQFF.

This clone has just one count. The chain joins TRBV19 to TRBJ2-7, with no clear D. The germline V gene encodes CDR1 LNHDA and CDR2 SQIVND (reference sequence). V was pared by 4 bases and J by 2 bases, with 9 bases between. The CDR3 is 13 amino acids. CDR3 DNA sequence: TGTGCCAGTAGTAACGTGGAAACCTACGAGCAGTACTTC. Its translation: CASSNVETYEQYF.

The rearrangement joins TRBV29-1 to TRBJ2-7; 9 nucleotides line up with TRBD1. Germline assignment: CDR1 SQVTM and CDR2 ANQGSEA. The length of the CDR3 is 13 residues. Trimming at V came to 2 bases and at J to 4 bases, leaving 3 bases not matched to a gene. The CDR3 bases are TGCAGCGTTGAACCGGGACAGGGTTACGAGCAGTACTTC. Protein: CSVEPGQGYEQYF.

The CDR3 region is CASSPGGAGRYEQYF. The CDR3 coding sequence is TGTGCCAGCAGCCCCGGGGGGGCGGGTCGATACGAGCAGTACTTC. The V gene is TRBV11-3, the J gene TRBJ2-7; TRBD2 agrees at 8 bases. This CDR3 comprises 15 residues. The J segment lost 4 bases and the V segment lost 5 bases, leaving 10 bases of the junction unmatched. Germline CDR1 is SGHNT and CDR2 is YENEEA.

This clone was detected only once. The rearrangement links TRBV18 to TRBJ1-2, with D maybe TRBD1 (5 bases). Trimming pared 0 bases from V and 4 bases from J, leaving 15 bases between. Germline CDR1 reads KGHSH; CDR2 reads LQKENI. CDR3 length: 16 residues. CDR3 DNA: TGTGCCAGCTCACCACCTTCTACAGGTGTCTCCTATGGCTACACCTTC. This codes for CASSPPSTGVSYGYTF.

The V and J genes are TRBV10-3 and TRBJ2-1; 10 nucleotides match TRBD1. The V gene end was trimmed by 8 bases and the J gene end by 7 bases; junction bases not matched to a gene: 2. CDR3 length: 12 amino acids. In germline, CDR1 is ENHRY, CDR2 SYGVKD. The CDR3 loop is CAIGQGVNEQFF. CDR3 coding DNA: TGTGCCATCGGACAGGGGGTTAATGAGCAGTTCTTC.

CDR3 in DNA: TGTGCCAGCAGCTTTTCCGAAGGGCCGCCTACCTACGAGCAGTACTTC. Translating it yields CASSFSEGPPTYEQYF. This chain connects TRBV7-2 to TRBJ2-7; D remains ambiguous. Trimming took off 3 bases at V and 2 bases at J, with 17 bases between the two ends. The CDR3 is 16 amino acids. Germline loops: CDR1 SGHTA, CDR2 FQGNSA.

The chain links TRBV28 to TRBJ2-2, with 8 bases matching TRBD1. V shed 1 base, J shed 4 bases, and the junction held 2 bases outside the gene matches. Germline lookup yields CDR1 MDHEN and CDR2 SYDVKM. The CDR3 has 15 residues. The CDR3 sequence is CASSLSDRVTGELFF. In DNA form, the CDR3 reads TGTGCCAGCAGTTTATCGGACAGGGTCACCGGGGAGCTGTTTTTT. Combining the CDR3 with reference TRBV28 and TRBJ2-2 gives the whole variable domain DVKVTQSSRYLVKRTGEKVFLECVQDMDHENMFWYRQDPGLGLRLIYFSYDVKMKEKGDIPEGYSVSREKKERFSLILESASTNQTSMYLCASSLSDRVTGELFFGEGSRLTVL.

The chain couples TRBV15 to TRBJ2-7; TRBD1 might be the D (6 bases). The CDR3 spans 13 residues. Germline assignment: CDR1 LNHNV and CDR2 YYDKDF (reference sequence). V was shortened by 3 bases and J by 7 bases, with 13 bases between the two germline ends. In DNA, the CDR3 is TGTGCCACCAGCAGTGACAGGTCGCGGGAGCAGTACTTC. Translated, it gives CATSSDRSREQYF.

This clone showed up just once. This chain links TRBV19 with TRBJ2-5; 13 bases line up with TRBD2. The J call could be wrong; TRBJ2-7 is a better fit for the DNA end. CDR1 is LNHDA, CDR2 SQIVND, per germline (reference sequence). The CDR3 has 13 residues. The CDR3 spells CASMWTSGSEQYF. The DNA of the CDR3 is TGTGCCAGTATGTGGACTAGCGGGAGCGAGCAGTACTTC.

The rearrangement joins TRBV9 to TRBJ2-1; 7 bases map to TRBD2. Germline CDR1 reads SGDLS; CDR2 reads YYNGEE. This CDR3 is built from 15 residues. The V gene end was trimmed by 0 bases and the J gene end by 6 bases; junction bases not matched to a gene: 6. The CDR3 sequence: CASSVEAGVSNEQFF. CDR3 nucleotides: TGTGCCAGCAGCGTAGAGGCGGGAGTAAGCAATGAGCAGTTCTTC.

V usage is TRBV5-4 and J usage is TRBJ1-2; no firm D call. The germline V and J ends were trimmed by 4 bases and 2 bases, with 12 bases remaining between them. CDR1 and CDR2 from the germline V gene are SGHNT and YYREEE (reference sequence). The CDR3 loop spans 14 amino acids. DNA for the CDR3: TGTGCCAGCAGCCACGCTGCGGGCAACTATGGCTACACCTTC. The encoded protein is CASSHAAGNYGYTF.

This clone was picked up one time. J is TRBJ2-5 and V is TRBV27, with D perhaps TRBD2 (6 bases). Per the germline V gene, CDR1 is MNHEY and CDR2 is SMNVEV (reference sequence). Trimming left V 5 bases short and J 2 bases short, with 24 bases between. CDR3 length: 18 amino acids. CDR3: CASSPDTLAPRRQETQYF. The CDR3 DNA reads TGTGCCAGCAGTCCCGACACTCTAGCGCCGAGGAGGCAAGAGACCCAGTACTTC.

The gene calls are TRBV7-9 and TRBJ2-5, with 11 bases aligning to TRBD1. After removal of 5 bases from V and 5 bases from J, the junction contained 10 bases not matched to a gene. Germline V CDR1 and CDR2: SEHNR, FQNEAQ (reference sequence). The CDR3 consists of 16 residues. The CDR3 sequence: CASSRRTGGAGETQYF. In nucleotides, the CDR3 is TGTGCCAGCAGCCGACGGACAGGGGGCGCGGGGGAGACCCAGTACTTC.

The V gene is TRBV29-1, the J gene TRBJ2-5, with unresolved D. V was shortened by 8 bases and J by 4 bases, with 11 bases between the two germline ends. Per germline, CDR1 SQVTM and CDR2 ANQGSEA. The CDR3 contains 11 residues. CDR3 region: CSPVLGETQYF. The CDR3 DNA follows: TGCAGCCCTGTGCTTGGAGAGACCCAGTACTTC.

CDR3 residues: CATRPSGTYEQYF. DNA for the CDR3: TGTGCCACCCGGCCTAGCGGGACCTACGAGCAGTACTTC. The rearrangement links TRBV15 to TRBJ2-7, with 9 bases aligning to TRBD2. Germline trimming cut 8 bases from V and 2 bases from J; bases unmatched to any gene: 4. Germline CDR1 and CDR2: LNHNV and YYDKDF (reference sequence). This CDR3 is 13 amino acids long.

V and J are TRBV5-1 and TRBJ1-2; perhaps TRBD1 as D (5 bases). Trimming pared 1 base from V and 8 bases from J, leaving 24 bases between. Germline V gene sequence: CDR1 SGHRS, CDR2 YFSETQ. The CDR3 spans 17 residues. The CDR3 here is CASSLSSFGGGIDGYTF. The CDR3 bases are TGCGCCAGCAGCTTGAGTTCCTTTGGTGGGGGAATTGACGGCTACACCTTC.